These 30 T cell receptor beta chains were all obtained from the same sample, sequenced in a study of shared clonotypes between healthy human individuals. Only in-frame clones appear in the TCRdb table, and some are missing; sequencing was by immunoSEQ multiplex PCR. The repertoire consists of about 1,800,000 clones, with about 95% occurring once and the leading ten covering around 1.2%. Naive CD8 isolation took CD45RO-negative cells positively selected for CCR7 and excluded terminally differentiated effector memory CD45RA+ cells. The source material was naive CD8+ T cells sorted from blood. These receptors all come from a man between 18 and 35 years old in good health.

The CDR3 DNA reads as TGTGCCAGCAGTGAAGCTAGCGGGGGGGCGGGTACGCAGTATTTT. It codes for CASSEASGGAGTQYF. The chain combines TRBV2 with TRBJ2-3; TRBD2 matches 11 bases. The V gene's germline CDR1 is SNHLY and CDR2 FYNNEI. The CDR3 is made up of 15 amino acids. Trimming cost V 0 bases and J 8 bases; bases outside gene matches: 4. The full variable domain, rest sourced from reference TRBV2 and TRBJ2-3, is EPEVTQTPSHQVTQMGQEVILRCVPISNHLYFYWYRQILGQKVEFLVSFYNNEISEKSEIFDDQFSVERPDGSNFTLKIRSTKLEDSAMYFCASSEASGGAGTQYFGPGTRLTVL.

The chain uses TRBV7-2 and TRBJ2-1; 13 bases are a match to TRBD2. V was pared by 5 bases and J by 9 bases, with 7 bases of the junction left unmatched. This CDR3 comprises 15 residues. In germline, CDR1 is SGHTA, CDR2 FQGNSA. The DNA for the CDR3 is TGTGCCAGCAGCACAGGGACTAGCGGGGTCGGTGAGCAGTTCTTC. Its translation is CASSTGTSGVGEQFF.

The chain employs TRBV6-5 and TRBJ1-1, with D possibly matching TRBD1 (6 bases). The CDR3 length is 15 residues. Germline V lookup: CDR1 MNHEY, CDR2 SVGAGI. V was clipped by 5 bases and J by 1 base, with 14 bases between them. CDR3 region: CASSKLTGANTEAFF. The CDR3 DNA sequence: TGTGCCAGCAGTAAACTGACAGGAGCGAACACTGAAGCTTTCTTT.

The gene calls are TRBV7-8 and TRBJ2-7; no clear D. Germline assignment: CDR1 SGHVS and CDR2 FQNEAQ. V was pared by 5 bases and J by 4 bases, with 12 bases between. The CDR3 runs 13 residues. CDR3 sequence: CASSLRLRYEQYF. The DNA of the CDR3 is TGTGCCAGCAGCCTCCGGCTAAGGTACGAGCAGTACTTC.

The J gene is TRBJ1-5, the V gene TRBV6-6; no definite D call. Trimming took 6 bases from V and 0 from J, leaving 12 bases between them. The CDR3 runs 15 residues. The germline V gene encodes CDR1 MNHNY and CDR2 SVGAGI (reference sequence). For the CDR3, the DNA is TGTGCCAGCAGCCTGACACTAAATAGCAATCAGCCCCAGCATTTT. It encodes CASSLTLNSNQPQHF.

About this clone: Other DNA sequences from this sample encode an identical CDR3 as well. The chain recombines TRBV7-9 with TRBJ2-7; D ambiguous. With 3 bases removed from V and 7 bases from J, the gap between germline ends came to 4 bases. Germline V gene lookup returns CDR1 SEHNR and CDR2 FQNEAQ (reference sequence). This CDR3 region has 10 residues. The CDR3 sequence is CASSLGEQYF. In DNA form, the CDR3 reads TGTGCCAGCAGCTTGGGTGAGCAGTACTTC.

The rearrangement joins TRBV7-6 to TRBJ2-7; 7 bases align to TRBD2. The CDR3 consists of 16 residues. The germline CDR1 and CDR2 sequences are SGHVS and FNYEAQ. The V and J ends lost 1 base and 4 bases, in that order; junction bases with no gene match: 10. In nucleotides, the CDR3 is TGTGCCAGCAGCTTAGACGGCGGGAGCAATCCGTACGAGCAGTACTTC. Its translation: CASSLDGGSNPYEQYF.

The chain employs TRBV30 and TRBJ1-5; D is undetermined. V shed 1 base and J shed 4 bases, with 20 bases lying between them. The CDR3 runs 17 residues. Germline CDR1 is GTSNPN and CDR2 is SVGIG (reference sequence). This chain's CDR3 is CAWSDLSDPIVNQPQHF. The CDR3 DNA follows: TGTGCCTGGAGTGATCTGTCCGACCCGATAGTTAATCAGCCCCAGCATTTT.

The gene calls are TRBV9 and TRBJ2-5, with TRBD2 matching 8 bases. Per germline, CDR1 SGDLS and CDR2 YYNGEE. Unmatched junction bases numbered 7, after V lost 3 bases and J lost 0 bases. The CDR3 totals 16 residues. DNA for the CDR3: TGTGCCAGCAGCGGGGAGCGGGAGCTGGACCAAGAGACCCAGTACTTC. Protein product: CASSGERELDQETQYF.

The chain has TRBV28 and TRBJ2-5, with 12 bases aligning to TRBD2. V trimming: 7 bases; J trimming: 1 base; junction bases outside the gene matches: 7. The CDR3 runs to 16 residues. Per the germline V gene, CDR1 is MDHEN and CDR2 is SYDVKM. CDR3 sequence: CASTLRLAGAQETQYF. In DNA, the CDR3 is TGTGCCAGCACCTTACGACTAGCGGGGGCCCAAGAGACCCAGTACTTC.

J is TRBJ2-5 and V is TRBV4-1; TRBD1 is a possible D gene (6 bases). The CDR3 extends over 14 amino acids. Germline V gene data show CDR1 as MGHRA and CDR2 as YSYEKL. V was trimmed by 5 bases and J by 3 bases, leaving 13 bases between them. CDR3 loop: CASSTRQVEETQYF. CDR3 DNA: TGCGCCAGCAGCACCCGACAGGTGGAAGAGACCCAGTACTTC.

This clone was seen once. The rearrangement joins TRBV28 to TRBJ2-1; 7 nucleotides align to TRBD1. This CDR3 is 15 amino acids long. Trimming removed 4 bases from V and 13 bases from J; junction bases left unmatched: 16. From germline, CDR1 is MDHEN and CDR2 SYDVKM. The CDR3 loop is CASSSPLELGDRQFF. DNA of the CDR3: TGTGCCAGCAGTTCCCCACTCGAACTTGGGGACAGACAGTTCTTC.

This rearrangement joins TRBV2 to TRBJ1-5, with TRBD1 matching 8 bases. This CDR3 is 12 amino acids long. The V and J ends lost 6 bases and 5 bases, in that order; junction bases with no gene match: 0. The germline V gene encodes CDR1 SNHLY and CDR2 FYNNEI. The DNA for the CDR3 is TGTGCCAGCAGGGGACAGGATCAGCCCCAGCATTTT. The encoded protein is CASRGQDQPQHF. The whole variable domain, remainder taken from reference TRBV2 and TRBJ1-5, is EPEVTQTPSHQVTQMGQEVILRCVPISNHLYFYWYRQILGQKVEFLVSFYNNEISEKSEIFDDQFSVERPDGSNFTLKIRSTKLEDSAMYFCASRGQDQPQHFGDGTRLSIL.

As to this clone: The sample has other DNA sequences that encode this CDR3 too. This chain uses TRBV5-6 with TRBJ1-1, with 8 bases matching TRBD1. The CDR3 consists of 13 residues. CDR1 and CDR2 (germline): SGHDT, YYEEEE. Trimming at V came to 3 bases and at J to 4 bases, leaving 2 bases not matched to a gene. The chain's CDR3 is CASSYDRGTEAFF. The CDR3 DNA follows: TGTGCCAGCAGCTACGACAGGGGCACTGAAGCTTTCTTT.

The rearrangement links TRBV10-3 to TRBJ2-3; 8 nucleotides match TRBD2. CDR1 and CDR2 (germline): ENHRY, SYGVKD. The CDR3 runs 13 residues. Trimming at V came to 6 bases and at J to 6 bases, leaving 5 bases not matched to a gene. CDR3 amino acids: CAIRRGDGDTQYF. The CDR3 DNA follows: TGTGCCATCAGGCGGGGGGACGGTGATACGCAGTATTTT.

J is TRBJ2-3 and V is TRBV10-3; possibly TRBD1 or TRBD2 for D (5 bases each). CDR3 length: 16 amino acids. Germline loops: CDR1 ENHRY, CDR2 SYGVKD. The V gene lost 4 bases and the J gene lost 1 base, with 15 bases spanning the gap. The CDR3 region is CAISVSRDGGTDTQYF. The CDR3 coding sequence is TGTGCCATCAGTGTAAGTAGGGACGGAGGCACAGATACGCAGTATTTT.

Turning to this clone: Other DNA sequences of this sample code for an identical CDR3. V gene TRBV7-9 combines with J gene TRBJ2-7; no clear D. CDR1 is SEHNR and CDR2 is FQNEAQ in the germline V gene (reference sequence). Trimming pared 3 bases from V and 0 bases from J, leaving 6 bases between. CDR3 size: 13 residues. CDR3 protein: CASSFGGSYEQYF. The CDR3, as DNA: TGTGCCAGCAGCTTCGGCGGCTCCTACGAGCAGTACTTC.

CDR3: CSVEGPGTSYNEQFF. The CDR3 DNA is TGCAGCGTTGAAGGCCCAGGGACGTCCTACAATGAGCAGTTCTTC. The chain is built from TRBV29-1 and TRBJ2-1; TRBD1 or TRBD2 may be the D gene (5 bases each). With 1 base removed from V and 1 base from J, the gap between germline ends came to 11 bases. Germline CDR1 reads SQVTM; CDR2 reads ANQGSEA. The CDR3 is made up of 15 amino acids.

The genes are TRBV7-9 and TRBJ2-2; a possible D gene is TRBD1 (5 bases). The length of the CDR3 is 16 residues. V lost 4 bases and J lost 4, with 16 bases in between. Per the germline V gene, CDR1 is SEHNR and CDR2 is FQNEAQ (reference sequence). The CDR3 region is CASSYIWGQSTGELFF. CDR3 DNA: TGTGCCAGCAGCTACATTTGGGGCCAATCCACCGGGGAGCTGTTTTTT.

The V call is TRBV5-6, the J call TRBJ1-1, with a tentative D call TRBD1 (5 bases). V was shortened by 3 bases and J by 2 bases, with 17 bases between the two germline ends. The CDR3 has 16 amino acids. Germline V gene lookup returns CDR1 SGHDT and CDR2 YYEEEE. The CDR3 bases are TGTGCCAGCAGCTCACCGGGGACGGAACGAAACACTGAAGCTTTCTTT. Translated: CASSSPGTERNTEAFF. Combining the CDR3 with reference TRBV5-6 and TRBJ1-1 gives the whole variable domain DAGVTQSPTHLIKTRGQQVTLRCSPKSGHDTVSWYQQALGQGPQFIFQYYEEEERQRGNFPDRFSGHQFPNYSSELNVNALLLGDSALYLCASSSPGTERNTEAFFGQGTRLTVV.

The rearrangement joins TRBV9 to TRBJ1-3, with D maybe TRBD1 (6 bases). CDR1 SGDLS and CDR2 YYNGEE come from the germline V gene. With 0 bases removed from V and 0 bases from J, the gap between germline ends came to 16 bases. CDR3 length: 18 amino acids. The CDR3 DNA sequence: TGTGCCAGCAGCGTAGCTTATGACAGGCCGCACTCTGGAAACACCATATATTTT. This gives the protein CASSVAYDRPHSGNTIYF.

The rearrangement uses TRBV19 and TRBJ2-2; D is ambiguous. The CDR3 contains 12 residues. CDR1 and CDR2 (germline): LNHDA, SQIVND (reference sequence). V was clipped by 4 bases and J by 3 bases, with 3 bases between them. For the CDR3, the DNA is TGTGCCAGTAGTAATTACACCGGGGAGCTGTTTTTT. Translating it yields CASSNYTGELFF.

Remarks on this clone: The same CDR3 arises from other DNA sequences in this sample as well. The chain combines TRBV5-6 with TRBJ1-2; D uncertain. V was trimmed by 0 bases and J by 0 bases, leaving 6 bases between them. Germline assignment: CDR1 SGHDT and CDR2 YYEEEE. CDR3 length: 14 amino acids. This CDR3 is CASSLARANYGYTF. The DNA of the CDR3 is TGTGCCAGCAGCTTGGCTCGGGCTAACTATGGCTACACCTTC.

The chain has TRBV13 and TRBJ2-3; 9 nucleotides line up with TRBD2. Germline V CDR1 and CDR2: PRHDT, FYEKMQ (reference sequence). Losses at the gene ends were 1 base for V and 1 base for J; bases not matched to a gene: 9. The CDR3 loop spans 18 amino acids. In DNA, the CDR3 is TGTGCCAGCAGCTTAGAGGGTAGCGGGGGATTCGGCACAGATACGCAGTATTTT. Protein product: CASSLEGSGGFGTDTQYF. Full variable domain (remainder filled in from reference TRBV13 and TRBJ2-3): AAGVIQSPRHLIKEKRETATLKCYPIPRHDTVYWYQQGPGQDPQFLISFYEKMQSDKGSIPDRFSAQQFSDYHSELNMSSLELGDSALYFCASSLEGSGGFGTDTQYFGPGTRLTVL.

This clone was counted a single time. This CDR3 reads CASRGEGGLEQYF. CDR3 sequence (DNA): TGTGCCAGTAGAGGGGAGGGGGGCCTCGAGCAGTACTTC. The chain has TRBV19 and TRBJ2-7, with D possibly matching TRBD2 (7 bases). V was trimmed by 6 bases and J by 6 bases, leaving 15 bases between them. The CDR3 has 13 amino acids. CDR1 is LNHDA and CDR2 is SQIVND in the germline V gene (reference sequence).

The rearrangement joins TRBV7-9 to TRBJ2-7, with D possibly being TRBD2 (5 bases). Germline V gene sequence: CDR1 SEHNR, CDR2 FQNEAQ (reference sequence). V dropped 7 bases and J dropped 3 bases, with 16 bases sitting between them. This CDR3 contains 14 residues. CDR3 in amino acids: CASTISEAGYEQYF. The CDR3 DNA follows: TGTGCCAGCACCATTAGCGAGGCCGGCTACGAGCAGTACTTC. The full variable domain, with the rest looked up from reference TRBV7-9 and TRBJ2-7, is DTGVSQNPRHKITKRGQNVTFRCDPISEHNRLYWYRQTLGQGPEFLTYFQNEAQLEKSRLLSDRFSAERPKGSFSTLEIQRTEQGDSAMYLCASTISEAGYEQYFGPGTRLTVT.

The chain recombines TRBV4-3 with TRBJ2-2; no reliable D call. The V gene's germline CDR1 is LGHNA and CDR2 YSLEER. The V and J ends lost 0 bases and 4 bases respectively, with 12 bases between them. There are 16 residues in the CDR3. The CDR3 DNA reads TGCGCCAGCAGCCAAGATGGGGTCCCGGGCACCGGGGAGCTGTTTTTT. Amino acids: CASSQDGVPGTGELFF.

The chain recombines TRBV29-1 with TRBJ2-7; TRBD1 matches at 7 bases. Germline V gene lookup returns CDR1 SQVTM and CDR2 ANQGSEA. The length of the CDR3 is 13 residues. Losses at the gene ends were 4 bases for V and 2 bases for J; bases not matched to a gene: 5. CDR3 DNA sequence: TGCAGCGTTGTTAACAGGGGCACCTACGAGCAGTACTTC. This encodes CSVVNRGTYEQYF.

The J gene is TRBJ2-5, the V gene TRBV11-3; TRBD1 matches 8 bases. Germline V gene lookup returns CDR1 SGHNT and CDR2 YENEEA. There are 18 residues in the CDR3. J was trimmed by 5 bases and V by 5 bases; bases with no gene match: 19. CDR3 nucleotide sequence: TGTGCCAGCAGCCCCCGTGAGGGACAGGCGACAAATAGGGAGACCCAGTACTTC. As protein: CASSPREGQATNRETQYF.

The chain employs TRBV9 and TRBJ2-2; 8 bases align to TRBD1. Germline CDR1 SGDLS, CDR2 YYNGEE. The CDR3 runs to 16 residues. The V segment lost 0 bases and the J segment 5 bases; nucleotides outside the gene matches: 6. In nucleotides, the CDR3 is TGTGCCAGCAGCGTAGGGACAGGGAGTGCGACCGGGGAGCTGTTTTTT. Amino acid sequence: CASSVGTGSATGELFF.